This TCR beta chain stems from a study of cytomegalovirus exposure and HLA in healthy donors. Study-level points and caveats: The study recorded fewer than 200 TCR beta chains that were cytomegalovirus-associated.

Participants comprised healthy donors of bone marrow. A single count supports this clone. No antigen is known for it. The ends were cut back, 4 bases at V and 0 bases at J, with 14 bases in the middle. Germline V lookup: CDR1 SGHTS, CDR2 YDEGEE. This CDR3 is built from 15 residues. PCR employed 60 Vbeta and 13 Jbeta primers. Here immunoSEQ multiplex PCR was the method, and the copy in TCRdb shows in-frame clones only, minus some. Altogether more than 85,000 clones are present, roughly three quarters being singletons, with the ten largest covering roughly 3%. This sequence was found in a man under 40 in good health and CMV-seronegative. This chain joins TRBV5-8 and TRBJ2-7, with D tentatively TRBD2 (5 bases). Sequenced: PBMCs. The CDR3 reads CASSPGRGSSYEQYF. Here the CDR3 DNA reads TGTGCCAGCAGCCCCGGACGGGGAAGCTCCTACGAGCAGTACTTC.